These T cell receptor beta chains were read from a single sample in a study of shared clonotypes between healthy human individuals. Clones were sequenced by immunoSEQ multiplex PCR, and TCRdb holds only the in-frame ones, with some missing. The sample lists under 1,900,000 clones, less than 99% occurring once. What was sequenced was naive CD4+ T cells sorted from blood. The receptors were sampled from a man aged 30 to 45 in good health. CDR3s include the opening cysteine and the closing phenylalanine or tryptophan. Each record gives: V gene, J gene, clone size, D gene, CDR3 protein, CDR3 DNA. The D gene is left open where the match is weak. The size of a clone is reported for some rows only, either as once, few or many, or as a class for expanded clones.

V: TRBV6-5; J: TRBJ2-7; size: -; D: -; CDR3: CASSSGTSYEQYF; DNA: TGTGCCAGCAGTTCCGGGACCTCCTACGAGCAGTACTTC
V: TRBV19; J: TRBJ1-4; size: -; D: -; CDR3: CASTSSDAKLFF; DNA: TGTGCCAGTACCTCTTCAGATGCAAAACTGTTTTTT
V: TRBV19; J: TRBJ2-2; size: -; D: -; CDR3: CASSIYRGPGELFF; DNA: TGTGCCAGTAGTATCTATCGGGGGCCCGGGGAGCTGTTTTTT
V: TRBV19; J: TRBJ1-5; size: -; D: -; CDR3: CASSTIDRTDQPQHF; DNA: TGTGCCAGTAGTACCATTGACAGGACGGATCAGCCCCAGCATTTT
V: TRBV5-1; J: TRBJ2-2; size: -; D: -; CDR3: CASSLFDGGNTGELFF; DNA: TGCGCCAGCAGCTTATTCGACGGCGGGAACACCGGGGAGCTGTTTTTT
V: TRBV10-2; J: TRBJ2-5; size: -; D: -; CDR3: CASTRTSVEETQYF; DNA: TGCGCCAGCACCAGAACAAGTGTCGAAGAGACCCAGTACTTC
V: TRBV6-4; J: TRBJ2-1; size: -; D: TRBD2; CDR3: CASSALAGVLHEQFF; DNA: TGTGCCAGCAGCGCCCTAGCGGGAGTATTGCATGAGCAGTTCTTC
V: TRBV18; J: TRBJ2-1; size: -; D: -; CDR3: CASSPPSFSGEQFF; DNA: TGTGCCAGCTCACCACCGTCATTTTCGGGTGAGCAGTTCTTC
V: TRBV11-2; J: TRBJ2-7; size: -; D: TRBD2; CDR3: CASSSSGRPAYEQYF; DNA: TGTGCCAGCAGTTCGAGCGGGAGGCCGGCCTACGAGCAGTACTTC
V: TRBV7-2; J: TRBJ1-2; size: -; D: -; CDR3: CASSGQGSTNYGYTF; DNA: TGTGCCAGCAGCGGCCAGGGATCCACTAACTATGGCTACACCTTC
V: TRBV18; J: TRBJ2-1; size: -; D: -; CDR3: CASSPGDSSSYNEQFF; DNA: TGTGCCAGCTCACCGGGGGACTCCAGCTCCTACAATGAGCAGTTCTTC
V: TRBV5-4; J: TRBJ2-2; size: -; D: TRBD1; CDR3: CASSLGPTGVSGELFF; DNA: TGTGCCAGCAGCTTGGGCCCGACAGGGGTATCCGGGGAGCTGTTTTTT
V: TRBV9; J: TRBJ1-1; size: -; D: -; CDR3: CASSVGLRETADTEAFF; DNA: TGTGCCAGCAGCGTCGGCCTCCGGGAAACGGCGGACACTGAAGCTTTCTTT
V: TRBV5-4; J: TRBJ1-1; size: -; D: -; CDR3: CASSKPDGNTEAFF; DNA: TGTGCCAGCAGCAAGCCTGACGGGAACACTGAAGCTTTCTTT
V: TRBV4-1; J: TRBJ2-7; size: -; D: TRBD2; CDR3: CASSQATSGSILDEQYF; DNA: TGCGCCAGCAGCCAAGCGACTAGCGGGAGTATATTGGACGAGCAGTACTTC
V: TRBV18; J: TRBJ2-2; size: -; D: -; CDR3: CASSPPGTSGELFF; DNA: TGTGCCAGCTCACCTCCTGGGACGTCGGGGGAGCTGTTTTTT
V: TRBV29-1; J: TRBJ2-1; size: -; D: TRBD2; CDR3: CSVVTSGSSYNEQFF; DNA: TGCAGCGTTGTGACTAGCGGGAGCTCCTACAATGAGCAGTTCTTC
V: TRBV5-1; J: TRBJ2-2; size: -; D: TRBD1; CDR3: CATRTGSNTGELFF; DNA: TGCGCCACTAGGACAGGCTCGAACACCGGGGAGCTGTTTTTT
V: TRBV6-1; J: TRBJ1-5; size: -; D: -; CDR3: CASRSGVYQPQHF; DNA: TGTGCCAGCAGGTCAGGGGTTTATCAGCCCCAGCATTTT
V: TRBV6-5; J: TRBJ1-4; size: -; D: -; CDR3: CATKARASEKLFF; DNA: TGTGCCACCAAGGCTCGGGCGAGTGAAAAACTGTTTTTT
V: TRBV6-5; J: TRBJ1-1; size: -; D: -; CDR3: CASSQQGRKGTEAFF; DNA: TGTGCCAGCAGTCAGCAGGGGAGGAAGGGCACTGAAGCTTTCTTT
V: TRBV18; J: TRBJ2-7; size: -; D: TRBD1; CDR3: CASSPLGTEGEQYF; DNA: TGTGCCAGCTCCCCTTTGGGGACAGAAGGCGAGCAGTACTTC
V: TRBV30; J: TRBJ1-2; size: -; D: -; CDR3: CAWSVQGRLTPGNYGYTF; DNA: TGTGCCTGGAGTGTACAAGGGCGTCTAACCCCTGGAAACTATGGCTACACCTTC
V: TRBV5-1; J: TRBJ2-1; size: -; D: -; CDR3: CASSLDPRGQDNEQFF; DNA: TGCGCCAGCAGCTTGGACCCCCGCGGGCAGGACAATGAGCAGTTCTTC
V: TRBV29-1; J: TRBJ2-3; size: -; D: -; CDR3: CSGRQYTDTQYF; DNA: TGCAGCGGTAGACAGTACACAGATACGCAGTATTTT
V: TRBV7-8; J: TRBJ2-1; size: -; D: -; CDR3: CASSLALLEQFF; DNA: TGTGCCAGCAGCTTAGCGCTTCTTGAGCAGTTCTTC
V: TRBV28; J: TRBJ1-2; size: once; D: TRBD1; CDR3: CASGTGQRKGYTF; DNA: TGTGCCAGCGGGACAGGGCAACGAAAAGGCTACACCTTC
V: TRBV5-1; J: TRBJ2-7; size: -; D: -; CDR3: CASSPTGSNYEQYF; DNA: TGCGCCAGCAGCCCCACAGGGAGTAACTACGAGCAGTACTTC
V: TRBV2; J: TRBJ1-2; size: -; D: -; CDR3: CASSGGPGVGYGYTF; DNA: TGTGCCAGCAGTGGGGGTCCGGGGGTTGGCTATGGCTACACCTTC
V: TRBV4-3; J: TRBJ1-4; size: -; D: -; CDR3: CASSRQGFQEKLFF; DNA: TGCGCCAGCAGCCGGCAGGGATTTCAGGAAAAACTGTTTTTT
V: TRBV7-8; J: TRBJ1-1; size: -; D: -; CDR3: CASSLETLPQGEAFF; DNA: TGTGCCAGCAGCTTAGAAACACTCCCCCAGGGTGAAGCTTTCTTT
V: TRBV4-3; J: TRBJ1-2; size: -; D: TRBD1; CDR3: CASSQVAGGNGYTF; DNA: TGCGCCAGCAGCCAAGTGGCAGGGGGCAATGGCTACACCTTC
V: TRBV9; J: TRBJ2-7; size: -; D: -; CDR3: CASSVDSNWEYEQYF; DNA: TGTGCCAGCAGCGTAGACTCGAATTGGGAGTACGAGCAGTACTTC
V: TRBV19; J: TRBJ2-7; size: -; D: -; CDR3: CASSSRRSSYEQYF; DNA: TGTGCCAGTAGTTCCCGGAGGAGCTCCTACGAGCAGTACTTC
V: TRBV5-1; J: TRBJ2-1; size: -; D: -; CDR3: CASSLERPVNEQFF; DNA: TGCGCCAGCAGCTTGGAACGGCCAGTTAATGAGCAGTTCTTC
V: TRBV9; J: TRBJ1-1; size: -; D: TRBD1; CDR3: CASSVATGAEAFF; DNA: TGTGCCAGCAGCGTAGCGACAGGGGCGGAAGCTTTCTTT
V: TRBV13; J: TRBJ1-1; size: -; D: -; CDR3: CASSFSVTGILPGAAKAFF; DNA: TGTGCCAGCAGCTTCAGTGTCACAGGGATACTACCAGGGGCGGCGAAAGCTTTCTTT
V: TRBV5-8; J: TRBJ2-5; size: -; D: TRBD2; CDR3: CASSLRLSGRAGETQYF; DNA: TGTGCCAGCAGCTTGAGACTTAGCGGGAGGGCCGGGGAGACCCAGTACTTC
V: TRBV11-3; J: TRBJ2-3; size: -; D: -; CDR3: CASSLVTGNTDTQYF; DNA: TGTGCCAGCAGCTTAGTTACAGGGAATACAGATACGCAGTATTTT
V: TRBV6-4; J: TRBJ2-3; size: -; D: TRBD2; CDR3: CASSELAGGYTDTQYF; DNA: TGTGCCAGCAGTGAGCTAGCGGGAGGATACACAGATACGCAGTATTTT
V: TRBV5-1; J: TRBJ2-3; size: -; D: TRBD1; CDR3: CASSYGQDFDTQYF; DNA: TGCGCCAGCAGTTATGGACAGGATTTTGATACGCAGTATTTT
V: TRBV7-6; J: TRBJ2-1; size: -; D: TRBD2; CDR3: CASSTRLAGARESYNEQFF; DNA: TGTGCCAGCAGCACTAGACTAGCGGGAGCGCGGGAATCGTACAATGAGCAGTTCTTC
V: TRBV30; J: TRBJ2-3; size: -; D: TRBD2; CDR3: CAWSPGTITDTQYF; DNA: TGTGCCTGGTCTCCCGGGACTATCACAGATACGCAGTATTTT
V: TRBV28; J: TRBJ2-2; size: -; D: TRBD1; CDR3: CASSLAGTGPGELFF; DNA: TGTGCCAGCAGTTTAGCCGGGACAGGGCCCGGGGAGCTGTTTTTT
V: TRBV18; J: TRBJ2-7; size: -; D: -; CDR3: CASSPSVEQYF; DNA: TGTGCCAGCTCACCATCAGTCGAGCAGTACTTC
V: TRBV5-1; J: TRBJ2-1; size: -; D: -; CDR3: CASSLGSGGSVAEQFF; DNA: TGCGCCAGCAGCTTGGGGAGCGGTGGGTCGGTCGCTGAGCAGTTCTTC
V: TRBV7-9; J: TRBJ1-2; size: -; D: -; CDR3: CASSQEQGYTF; DNA: TGTGCCAGCAGCCAAGAGCAAGGCTACACCTTC